What follows are 18 T cell receptor delta chains derived from one specimen sequenced in a study of γδ T cells in repeated Plasmodium falciparum infection. TCRdb re-processed the multiplex PCR reads via CATT. The table lists 75,000 to 95,000 delta-chain clones, less than 1% of them singletons, with more than 9% in the top ten. Flow sorting of PBMC yielded separate Vgamma9/Vdelta2+ and Vdelta2-negative gammadelta T cell populations for bulk repertoire analysis. The source material was gamma-delta T cells from blood. Receptor source: a pool of human donors (malaria-infected and uninfected, not separated).

Only a few counts were recorded for this clone. The protein TCRdb lists belongs to a much larger clone and differs from this DNA's translation at residue 3, which points to a read error; the protein shown is made from the DNA. This chain connects TRDV1 to TRDJ1; 13 bases align to TRDD3. The CDR3 covers 24 residues. Germline loops: CDR1 TSWWSYY, CDR2 QGS. CDR3 nucleotides: TGTGCTTTTGGGGAACCCGGTCCCGCCCGCGGTACTGGGGGATACGTAAGTTATCGGAGTAAACTCATCTTT. As protein: CAFGEPGPARGTGGYVSYRSKLIF.

The chain is built from TRDV2 and TRDJ3; 11 bases map to TRDD3. Germline matching of the DNA provided the J gene here, since TCRdb leaves it blank. CDR3 length equals 18 residues. Germline values: CDR1 GEAIGNYY, CDR2 EKD. Losses at the gene ends were 2 bases for V and 0 bases for J; bases not matched to a gene: 2. As DNA, the CDR3 is TGTGCCTGTGACAACTGGGGGATAGGCTCCTGGGACACCCGACAGATGTTTTTC. Protein: CACDNWGIGSWDTRQMFF.

This clone came up a few times. TCRdb records a much larger clone's protein for this DNA, with a difference at residue 14 that likely arises from a read error; the protein given is the translation of the DNA. The chain employs TRDV2 and TRDJ1, with TRDD3 identical over 13 bases. Because TCRdb records no J gene, it was assigned here through a match of the DNA to germline. CDR3 length: 20 residues. Germline V gene lookup returns CDR1 GEAIGNYY and CDR2 EKD. Unmatched junction bases numbered 19, after V lost 3 bases and J lost 4 bases. This chain's CDR3 is CACDPVLSNTGGYGGDKLIF. As DNA, the CDR3 is TGTGCCTGTGACCCCGTGCTTTCGAACACTGGGGGATACGGTGGCGATAAACTCATCTTT.

As concerns this clone: A far more abundant clone sits one base away, making this likely a read error. Other DNA sequences in the sample encode the same CDR3. The chain joins TRDV1 to TRDJ1; 13 nucleotides line up with TRDD3. Trimming at V came to 7 bases and at J to 2 bases, leaving 25 bases not matched to a gene. The CDR3 is made up of 22 amino acids. From germline, CDR1 is TSWWSYY and CDR2 QGS. The CDR3 is CALAAPFLRQPVLGDTTDKLIF. The CDR3 DNA is TGTGCTCTTGCCGCACCTTTCCTACGTCAGCCCGTACTGGGGGATACGACCGATAAACTCATCTTT.

Notes on this clone: A far bigger clonotype differs at one base, so this is likely a read error. The identical CDR3 is also encoded by other nucleotide sequences in the sample. The chain is built from TRDV2 and TRDJ1; unclear D gene. As TCRdb names no J gene, one was assigned here on the basis of a DNA match to germline. Germline V gives CDR1 GEAIGNYY, CDR2 EKD. V shed 3 bases and J shed 4 bases, with 14 bases lying between them. CDR3 length equals 14 residues. CDR3 in amino acids: CACDPYGRYDKLIF. In nucleotides, the CDR3 is TGTGCCTGTGACCCGTACGGGCGATACGATAAACTCATCTTT.

The sample holds many counts of this clone. TCRdb attributes to this sequence the protein of a much larger clone, which differs from the DNA translation at residue 7; a read error is likely, and the protein displayed is translated from the DNA. This chain links TRDV1 with TRDJ1; D may be TRDD2 (5 bases). This CDR3 spans 18 amino acids. The germline V gene has CDR1 TSWWSYY and CDR2 QGS. V lost 3 bases and J 2 bases, leaving 22 bases between the germline ends. The CDR3 DNA is TGTGCTCTTGGGGACTTTCTACCGTTTCCTGGTCGAACCGATAAACTCATCTTT. Translation gives CALGDFLPFPGRTDKLIF.

In this sample, this clone turned up a few times. This sequence is one base from a far larger clone and is likely a read error. In the same sample, other DNA sequences code for this CDR3. V and J are TRDV1 and TRDJ1, with a weak D call TRDD3 (5 bases). The J gene, not given by TCRdb, was assigned here from a germline match of the nucleotide sequence. The CDR3 is 18 amino acids. The germline V gene has CDR1 TSWWSYY and CDR2 QGS. The CDR3 DNA follows: TGTGCCCTTGGGGCCCGGGATGTTTTACACCACGGCGCCGATAAACTCATCTTT. It encodes CALGARDVLHHGADKLIF.

This clone was detected a few times. With a far larger clone one base away, a read error is the likely cause. Within the sample, other DNA sequences also encode this same CDR3. The genes are TRDV2 and TRDJ1, with D possibly being TRDD3 (6 bases). The J gene is not listed in TCRdb, so it was assigned here from a DNA match to germline. Trimming took off 0 bases at V and 5 bases at J, with 18 bases between the two ends. This CDR3 is 16 amino acids long. Germline lookup yields CDR1 GEAIGNYY and CDR2 EKD. Here the CDR3 reads CACDTVGAGDGDKLIF. The CDR3 DNA reads TGTGCCTGTGACACCGTAGGGGCTGGGGATGGGGATAAACTCATCTTT.

With regard to this clone: The TCRdb protein, from a much larger clone, departs from this DNA's translation at residue 8, likely by read error; the protein shown derives from the DNA. V and J are TRDV2 and TRDJ1; tentatively, D is TRDD3 (5 bases). The J gene was not available in TCRdb and was assigned here by matching the DNA to germline segments. CDR3 length: 14 residues. V lost 0 bases and J lost 3, with 10 bases in between. CDR1 and CDR2 from the germline V gene are GEAIGNYY and EKD. The CDR3 DNA reads as TGTGCCTGTGACACCGCAGGGGGTTCCGATAAACTCATCTTT. Translation gives CACDTAGGSDKLIF.

Of note for this clone: A single base is all that separates this from a far larger clone, so a read error is likely. Additional DNA sequences in this sample encode the identical CDR3. The chain uses TRDV2 and TRDJ1; TRDD3 aligns across 7 bases. Here the J gene came from matching the DNA to germline, since TCRdb omits it. This CDR3 region has 18 residues. With 1 base clipped from V and 3 bases from J, the junction kept 16 bases outside the gene matches. Germline V CDR1 and CDR2: GEAIGNYY, EKD. The CDR3, as DNA: TGTGCCTGTGACACTATTTCAATGGGGGAAAAAGGATCCGATAAACTCATCTTT. Its translation: CACDTISMGEKGSDKLIF.

In regard to this clone: A far larger clone lies a single base away; this is likely a read error. Distinct nucleotide sequences in the sample also encode this CDR3. The chain uses TRDV2 and TRDJ1; TRDD3 is a possible D gene (6 bases). Because TCRdb records no J gene, it was assigned here through a match of the DNA to germline. The germline V gene has CDR1 GEAIGNYY and CDR2 EKD. CDR3 length: 19 residues. The V end was cut by 1 base, the J end by 3 bases, with 26 bases between. The CDR3: CACDTVLLGDTLYSDKLIF. In nucleotides, the CDR3 is TGTGCCTGTGACACGGTACTACTGGGAGATACGCTGTACTCCGATAAACTCATCTTT.

Only a few counts were recorded for this clone. The protein TCRdb lists belongs to a much larger clone and differs from this DNA's translation at residue 4, which points to a read error; the protein shown is made from the DNA. V is TRDV2 and J is TRDJ1, with 11 nucleotides matching TRDD3. TCRdb is silent on the J gene; assignment here came from matching the DNA to germline. CDR1 GEAIGNYY and CDR2 EKD come from the germline V gene. This CDR3 has 18 amino acids. CDR3 residues: CACNTVVGGYAYTDKLIF. CDR3 DNA: TGTGCCTGTAACACCGTCGTTGGGGGATACGCGTACACCGATAAACTCATCTTT.

As concerns this clone: A far larger clone is one nucleotide away, so this likely arose from a read error. This CDR3 is also generated by other DNA sequences in the sample. The CDR3 is CACDTLWGPHTDKLIF. CDR3 DNA: TGTGCCTGTGACACACTCTGGGGGCCGCACACCGATAAACTCATCTTT. J is TRDJ1 and V is TRDV2; the match to TRDD3 covers 7 bases. Because TCRdb records no J gene, it was assigned here through a match of the DNA to germline. The V segment lost 1 base and the J segment 0 bases; nucleotides outside the gene matches: 7. The CDR3 runs to 16 residues. CDR1 GEAIGNYY and CDR2 EKD come from the germline V gene.

On this clone itself: This is likely an artifact of a read error, given a far larger clone one base away. Other nucleotide sequences in the sample specify the same CDR3. The gene calls are TRDV1 and TRDJ1; TRDD3 agrees at 11 bases. No J gene was available from TCRdb, and it was assigned here by a germline match of the DNA. This CDR3 has 18 residues. The V gene's germline CDR1 is TSWWSYY and CDR2 QGS. Losses at the gene ends were 2 bases for V and 7 bases for J; bases not matched to a gene: 15. The CDR3 is CALGETQELLGDTLKLIF. CDR3 nucleotides: TGTGCTCTTGGGGAAACGCAGGAACTGCTGGGGGATACCCTTAAACTCATCTTT.

This clone was detected only a few times. TCRdb shows a much larger clone's protein in place of this DNA's translation, and the two differ at residue 6, likely through a read error; the protein shown is translated from the DNA. The gene calls are TRDV2 and TRDJ1; 9 nucleotides agree with TRDD3. TCRdb offers no J gene call, so here the DNA was matched to germline to obtain one. CDR3 length: 18 amino acids. Germline V gene sequence: CDR1 GEAIGNYY, CDR2 EKD. J gave up 0 bases and V 1 base, and 11 bases lay outside the gene matches. The CDR3 region is CACDTAGLGDQYTDKLIF. The CDR3 region has the DNA TGTGCCTGTGACACTGCTGGGCTGGGGGATCAGTACACCGATAAACTCATCTTT.

This clone came up a few times. TCRdb shows a much larger clone's protein in place of this DNA's translation, and the two differ at residue 8, likely through a read error; the protein shown is translated from the DNA. The rearrangement joins TRDV1 to TRDJ3; D gene unclear. As TCRdb names no J gene, one was assigned here on the basis of a DNA match to germline. Germline V gene lookup returns CDR1 TSWWSYY and CDR2 QGS. The germline V and J ends were trimmed by 1 base and 4 bases, with 14 bases remaining between them. The CDR3 totals 18 residues. For the CDR3, the DNA is TGTGCTCTTGGGGAACGGGTAGCAACCGGGTGGGACACCCGACAGATGTTTTTC. Protein: CALGERVATGWDTRQMFF.

This clone came up a few times. The likely explanation is a read error, given a far larger clone one base away. Other DNA sequences in this sample translate to the same CDR3. The CDR3 sequence is CALGTQGLSPFFWGITSGYTDKLIF. The CDR3 bases are TGTGCTCTTGGGACCCAAGGCCTTTCACCTTTTTTCTGGGGGATAACATCTGGATACACCGATAAACTCATCTTT. The chain uses TRDV1 and TRDJ1, with 10 bases lining up with TRDD3. In the absence of a J gene in TCRdb, the DNA was matched to germline to assign it here. The CDR3 sequence is 25 residues long. Per the germline V gene, CDR1 is TSWWSYY and CDR2 is QGS. The V and J ends lost 5 bases and 0 bases, in that order; junction bases with no gene match: 33.

The sample holds many counts of this clone. The germline gene is not matched at one end of the junction; a read error may be the cause. The V call is TRDV2, the J call TRDJ1; TRDD3 aligns across 10 bases. The CDR3 extends over 18 amino acids. In germline, CDR1 is GEAIGNYY, CDR2 EKD. The CDR3 here is CARDTGMGDTPHTDKLIF. The CDR3, as DNA: TGTGCCCGTGACACCGGGATGGGGGATACACCCCACACCGATAAACTCATCTTT.